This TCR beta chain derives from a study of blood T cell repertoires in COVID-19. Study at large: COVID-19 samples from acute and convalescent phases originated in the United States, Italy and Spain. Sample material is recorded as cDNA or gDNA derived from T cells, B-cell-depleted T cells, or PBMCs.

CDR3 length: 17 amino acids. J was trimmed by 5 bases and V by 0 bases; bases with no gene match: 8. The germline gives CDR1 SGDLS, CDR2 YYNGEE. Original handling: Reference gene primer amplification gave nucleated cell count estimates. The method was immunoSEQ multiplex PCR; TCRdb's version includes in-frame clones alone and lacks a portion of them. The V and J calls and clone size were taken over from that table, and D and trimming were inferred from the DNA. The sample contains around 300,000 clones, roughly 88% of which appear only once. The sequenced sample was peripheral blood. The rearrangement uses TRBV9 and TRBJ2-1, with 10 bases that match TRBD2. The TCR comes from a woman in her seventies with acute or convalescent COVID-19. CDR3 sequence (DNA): TGTGCCAGCAGCGTAGTTGGTAGCGGGGGGATAAACAATGAGCAGTTCTTC. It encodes CASSVVGSGGINNEQFF. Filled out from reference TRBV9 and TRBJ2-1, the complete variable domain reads DSGVTQTPKHLITATGQRVTLRCSPRSGDLSVYWYQQSLDQGLQFLIQYYNGEERAKGNILERFSAQQFPDLHSELNLSSLELGDSALYFCASSVVGSGGINNEQFFGPGTRLTVL.